These 21 T cell receptor beta chains were sequenced from one sample in a study of control samples from healthy donors and cancer patients. Clones were sequenced by immunoSEQ multiplex PCR, and TCRdb holds only the in-frame ones, with some missing. The sample lists roughly 80,000 clones, over 75% occurring once. Input material: blood. Receptors originate from a woman in her fifties or sixties in good health.

A single count supports this clone. This rearrangement joins TRBV11-2 to TRBJ2-7, with 12 positions matching TRBD1. The ends lost 5 bases at V and 5 bases at J; junction bases unmatched: 7. CDR3 size: 15 residues. CDR1 is SGHAT and CDR2 is FQNNGV in the germline V gene. The CDR3 here is CASSTPGQGANEQYF. CDR3 bases: TGTGCCAGCAGCACACCGGGACAGGGGGCGAACGAGCAGTACTTC.

This clone was detected only once. This chain joins TRBV28 and TRBJ2-7; 9 bases map to TRBD1. The V gene's germline CDR1 is MDHEN and CDR2 SYDVKM. The CDR3 consists of 15 residues. V dropped 5 bases and J dropped 7; count of bases not matched to a gene: 12. DNA for the CDR3: TGTGCCAGCAGTCTACCCCCGGGACAGGGTGGGGAGCAGTACTTC. This encodes CASSLPPGQGGEQYF.

This chain uses TRBV4-1 with TRBJ2-4, with 8 nucleotides matching TRBD2. The CDR3 loop spans 15 amino acids. Germline V gives CDR1 MGHRA, CDR2 YSYEKL. Unmatched junction bases numbered 4, after V lost 1 base and J lost 5 bases. CDR3 in DNA: TGCGCCAGCAGCCAAGGATGGACTAGCCAAAACATTCAGTACTTC. This sequence encodes CASSQGWTSQNIQYF.

V usage is TRBV3-1 (or the pseudogene TRBV3-2) and J usage is TRBJ2-7, with 7 bases fitting TRBD1. From germline, CDR1 is LGHDT and CDR2 YNNKEL (reference sequence). The CDR3 totals 15 residues. Germline trimming cut 1 base from V and 3 bases from J; bases unmatched to any gene: 6. DNA of the CDR3: TGTGCCAGCAGCCAAGGACAGGGAAATTTCTACGAGCAGTACTTC. Translated, it gives CASSQGQGNFYEQYF.

The chain carries TRBV5-6 and TRBJ1-4; possibly TRBD1 for D (6 bases). The CDR3 is 15 amino acids. CDR1 is SGHDT and CDR2 is YYEEEE in the germline V gene. V lost 1 base and J lost 8, with 15 bases in between. CDR3 amino acids: CASSLRAGAEEKLFF. In DNA, the CDR3 is TGTGCCAGCAGCTTGAGGGCAGGGGCGGAGGAAAAACTGTTTTTT.

The V call is TRBV6-5, the J call TRBJ1-2, with D unresolved. Trimming took off 5 bases at V and 4 bases at J, with 8 bases between the two ends. This CDR3 region has 12 residues. Germline V gives CDR1 MNHEY, CDR2 SVGAGI. The CDR3 region has the DNA TGTGCCAGCAGTCGGGCAGCCTATGGCTACACCTTC. Translating gives CASSRAAYGYTF.

The chain is built from TRBV9 and TRBJ2-3, with 8 bases aligning to TRBD2. CDR3 size: 14 residues. Trimming cost V 4 bases and J 6 bases; bases outside gene matches: 7. Germline V CDR1 and CDR2: SGDLS, YYNGEE. The CDR3 spells CASSLSGAGDTQYF. The CDR3 nucleotides read TGTGCCAGCAGCCTTAGCGGGGCGGGGGATACGCAGTATTTT.

The gene calls are TRBV5-5 and TRBJ2-7; TRBD1 or TRBD2 may be the D gene (5 bases each). CDR3 length: 15 residues. The germline CDR1 and CDR2 sequences are SGHKS and YYEKEE (reference sequence). Trimming removed 4 bases at V and 0 bases at J, with 14 bases between. The CDR3 DNA follows: TGTGCCAGCAGCGGTTACGGGGCACTCTCCTACGAGCAGTACTTC. It encodes CASSGYGALSYEQYF.

The gene calls are TRBV10-3 and TRBJ1-2; tentative D call: TRBD1 (5 bases). CDR1 ENHRY and CDR2 SYGVKD come from the germline V gene. V lost 10 bases and J lost 7, with 16 bases in between. The CDR3 sequence is 12 residues long. The CDR3 spells CATDPGGFGYTF. The CDR3 nucleotides read TGTGCCACCGACCCGGGGGGTTTTGGCTACACCTTC.

This chain links TRBV10-3 with TRBJ2-2; no clear D gene. Per germline, CDR1 ENHRY and CDR2 SYGVKD. The CDR3 totals 13 residues. Trimming cost V 4 bases and J 7 bases, with 10 bases left between them. The CDR3 DNA sequence: TGTGCCATCAGTGTCGGAGCCAGCGGGGAGCTGTTTTTT. Translating gives CAISVGASGELFF.

Only one count was recorded for this clone. CDR3 in amino acids: CASKEQGSNYGYTF. Written as DNA, the CDR3 is TGTGCCAGTAAAGAGCAGGGCTCTAACTATGGCTACACCTTC. This chain connects TRBV19 to TRBJ1-2, with a tentative D call TRBD1 (5 bases). The germline V gene encodes CDR1 LNHDA and CDR2 SQIVND (reference sequence). The CDR3 runs to 14 residues. The ends were cut back, 7 bases at V and 0 bases at J, with 12 bases in the middle.

The rearrangement uses TRBV10-2 and TRBJ2-3; 7 bases fit TRBD2. J lost 3 bases, V lost 6 bases, and 9 bases had no gene match. This CDR3 region has 15 residues. CDR1 is WSHSY, CDR2 SAAADI, per germline. The CDR3 DNA sequence: TGCGCCAGCAGCCTATACGTCGGGGGGACAGATACGCAGTATTTT. It specifies CASSLYVGGTDTQYF.

The chain carries TRBV4-1 and TRBJ1-1; D is perhaps TRBD1 (5 bases). The CDR3 has 15 amino acids. Per the germline V gene, CDR1 is MGHRA and CDR2 is YSYEKL. The germline V and J ends were trimmed by 6 bases and 1 base, with 15 bases remaining between them. This chain's CDR3 is CASRLGGRGNTEAFF. In DNA, the CDR3 is TGCGCCAGCAGATTGGGGGGGAGAGGGAACACTGAAGCTTTCTTT.

This clone was counted a single time. The V call is TRBV4-1, the J call TRBJ2-3, with TRBD2 matching over 7 bases. CDR1 and CDR2 from the germline V gene are MGHRA and YSYEKL. The CDR3 loop spans 14 amino acids. Trimming took 0 bases from V and 14 from J; bases not matched to a gene: 11. This CDR3 is CASSQEPYGTNTYF. The CDR3 DNA reads TGCGCCAGCAGCCAAGAACCCTACGGGACTAATACGTATTTT.

This sequence joins TRBV6-6 and TRBJ1-1; no clear D. CDR1 and CDR2 (germline): MNHNY, SVGAGI (reference sequence). V was trimmed by 6 bases and J by 1 base, leaving 6 bases between them. The CDR3 extends over 12 amino acids. The CDR3 bases are TGTGCCAGCAGGTCCGGGAACACTGAAGCTTTCTTT. Its protein is CASRSGNTEAFF.

The rearrangement joins TRBV18 to TRBJ1-2, with D possibly being TRBD1 (5 bases). This CDR3 has 13 residues. Germline-derived CDR1 and CDR2 are KGHSH and LQKENI. Deletions cut 2 bases from V and 5 bases from J, with 9 bases between. The chain's CDR3 is CASSPEQEYGYTF. CDR3 coding DNA: TGTGCCAGCTCACCAGAACAGGAGTATGGCTACACCTTC.

The V and J genes are TRBV5-6 and TRBJ1-2, with no clear D. The germline V and J ends were trimmed by 1 base and 5 bases, with 12 bases remaining between them. The V gene's germline CDR1 is SGHDT and CDR2 YYEEEE. This CDR3 contains 14 residues. The CDR3 DNA is TGTGCCAGCAGCTTGCTACAGCAACTATATGGCTACACCTTC. It codes for CASSLLQQLYGYTF.

Remarks on this clone: Distinct nucleotide sequences in the sample also encode this CDR3. This chain joins TRBV5-1 and TRBJ2-3; TRBD2 matches at 8 bases. The J segment lost 4 bases and the V segment lost 5 bases, leaving 9 bases of the junction unmatched. The CDR3 has 15 amino acids. The germline V gene encodes CDR1 SGHRS and CDR2 YFSETQ. The CDR3 loop reads CASSRYGGAADTQYF. The CDR3, as DNA: TGCGCCAGCAGTCGTTACGGGGGGGCAGCAGATACGCAGTATTTT.

The CDR3 sequence: CASRKGGSYNEQFF. The CDR3 bases are TGTGCCAGTAGGAAGGGGGGGTCCTACAATGAGCAGTTCTTC. The chain joins TRBV19 to TRBJ2-1; weak D call: TRBD2 (7 bases). Germline loops: CDR1 LNHDA, CDR2 SQIVND (reference sequence). Trimming took 6 bases from V and 1 from J, leaving 10 bases between them. This CDR3 is 14 amino acids long.

The chain has TRBV7-2 and TRBJ1-1, with no clear D. The CDR3 is 12 amino acids. V was trimmed by 6 bases and J by 7 bases, leaving 12 bases between them. The germline gives CDR1 SGHTA, CDR2 FQGNSA. CDR3 residues: CASSPSRNEAFF. The CDR3 DNA reads TGTGCCAGCAGTCCATCGAGGAATGAAGCTTTCTTT.

The J gene is TRBJ1-5, the V gene TRBV6-5; D is possibly TRBD1 (6 bases). The CDR3 spans 14 residues. The germline V gene has CDR1 MNHEY and CDR2 SVGAGI. V lost 4 bases and J lost 4, with 11 bases in between. CDR3 amino acids: CASSSGHRNQPQHF. The CDR3 nucleotides are TGTGCCAGCAGTTCGGGACATAGAAATCAGCCCCAGCATTTT.